This passage covers 25 T cell receptor beta chains from one sample sequenced in a study of cytomegalovirus exposure and HLA in healthy donors. A multiplex PCR was run with 60 Vbeta primers and 13 Jbeta primers. The repertoire was sequenced with immunoSEQ multiplex PCR; TCRdb's copy has only in-frame clones and lacks some. The sample shows over 130,000 clones, approximately 57% of them seen only once. The specimen was PBMCs. The origin of the receptors is a male donor in good health and CMV-seronegative.

This clone has only one observation. The chain combines TRBV5-1 with TRBJ1-4; a weak D match, TRBD1 (5 bases). Germline assignment: CDR1 SGHRS and CDR2 YFSETQ. The CDR3 is 14 amino acids. The ends were cut back, 0 bases at V and 4 bases at J, with 7 bases in the middle. CDR3 nucleotides: TGCGCCAGCAGCTTGGACAGGATTAATGAAAAACTGTTTTTT. It encodes CASSLDRINEKLFF. Full variable domain (remainder filled in from reference TRBV5-1 and TRBJ1-4): KAGVTQTPRYLIKTRGQQVTLSCSPISGHRSVSWYQQTPGQGLQFLFEYFSETQRNKGNFPGRFSGRQFSNSRSEMNVSTLELGDSALYLCASSLDRINEKLFFGSGTQLSVL.

The rearrangement links TRBV5-8 to TRBJ2-5, with 10 bases that match TRBD2. This CDR3 region has 13 residues. Trimming cost V 4 bases and J 3 bases; bases outside gene matches: 0. Germline CDR1 is SGHTS and CDR2 is YDEGEE. CDR3 DNA sequence: TGTGCCAGCAGCAGCGGGGGGGAAGAGACCCAGTACTTC. Translating it yields CASSSGGEETQYF.

In this sample, this clone turned up a few times. The chain has TRBV27 and TRBJ2-1, with TRBD1 matching over 9 bases. The CDR3 is 17 residues long. V trimming: 2 bases; J trimming: 1 base; junction bases outside the gene matches: 6. Germline loops: CDR1 MNHEY, CDR2 SMNVEV (reference sequence). CDR3 nucleotides: TGTGCCAGCAGTTTAGGAGCACAGGGGGCTTCCTACAATGAGCAGTTCTTC. This translates into CASSLGAQGASYNEQFF.

The chain is built from TRBV5-6 and TRBJ1-2; TRBD1 agrees at 7 bases. CDR1 and CDR2 (germline): SGHDT, YYEEEE. Trimming took 4 bases from V and 7 from J; bases not matched to a gene: 4. The CDR3 is 12 amino acids. CDR3 region: CASSTHRGGYTF. The CDR3 region has the DNA TGTGCCAGCAGCACTCACAGGGGTGGCTACACCTTC.

This chain links TRBV14 with TRBJ2-5; weak D call: TRBD2 (6 bases). The CDR3 spans 16 residues. V was shortened by 4 bases and J by 5 bases, with 20 bases between the two germline ends. Germline CDR1 is SGHDN and CDR2 is FVKESK. The CDR3 nucleotides are TGTGCCAGCAGCCGAAGGCCGGTCCGGGACTGGGAGACCCAGTACTTC. Residues: CASSRRPVRDWETQYF.

The CDR3 bases are TGTGCCAGCAGCTTCCCGGGACAGGGGGCCTATGGCTACACCTTC. Translated: CASSFPGQGAYGYTF. The V call is TRBV5-6, the J call TRBJ1-2; TRBD1 matches at 12 bases. J was trimmed by 4 bases and V by 2 bases; bases with no gene match: 3. The germline V gene encodes CDR1 SGHDT and CDR2 YYEEEE. The CDR3 is 15 amino acids.

This clone came up a few times. The chain carries TRBV19 and TRBJ2-7; D may be TRBD1 (6 bases). CDR3 length: 16 amino acids. Germline V lookup: CDR1 LNHDA, CDR2 SQIVND (reference sequence). V was clipped by 5 bases and J by 2 bases, with 19 bases between them. In nucleotides, the CDR3 is TGTGCCAGTAGTGAACAGGGAGCCCCGGGTGCCTACGAGCAGTACTTC. It yields the protein CASSEQGAPGAYEQYF.

This clone was found a few times. V is TRBV28 and J is TRBJ2-3, with 9 bases that match TRBD2. The germline CDR1 and CDR2 sequences are MDHEN and SYDVKM. The length of the CDR3 is 17 residues. Losses at the gene ends were 6 bases for V and 5 bases for J; bases not matched to a gene: 15. CDR3 nucleotides: TGTGCCAGCAGCCCCCTGATGGCGGGGGGGCCCGTAGATACGCAGTATTTT. As protein: CASSPLMAGGPVDTQYF.

The chain joins TRBV5-1 to TRBJ1-1; 9 bases fit TRBD1. Germline values: CDR1 SGHRS, CDR2 YFSETQ. The junction had 10 bases not matched to a gene; V was cut back by 4 bases and J by 6 bases. The CDR3 has 15 amino acids. DNA for the CDR3: TGCGCCAGCAGCCTGGATGGACAGGGGTTCTCTGAAGCTTTCTTT. It yields the protein CASSLDGQGFSEAFF.

The J gene is TRBJ1-2, the V gene TRBV11-1; possible D gene TRBD1, 5 bases. The CDR3 is 17 residues long. Trimming pared 6 bases from V and 3 bases from J, leaving 23 bases between. Germline values: CDR1 SGHAT, CDR2 FQDESV (reference sequence). CDR3 sequence: CASSYPHIGLGDYGYTF. CDR3 sequence (DNA): TGTGCCAGCAGTTACCCCCATATAGGGCTAGGGGACTATGGCTACACCTTC.

The gene calls are TRBV7-9 and TRBJ1-1, with TRBD1 as a possible D gene (5 bases). The CDR3 is made up of 14 amino acids. With 10 bases removed from V and 9 bases from J, the gap between germline ends came to 24 bases. Germline loops: CDR1 SEHNR, CDR2 FQNEAQ (reference sequence). The CDR3 loop reads CATTIEQDNQKAFF. The CDR3 region has the DNA TGTGCCACCACCATCGAACAGGATAACCAGAAAGCTTTCTTT.

This clone came up a few times. V usage is TRBV14 and J usage is TRBJ1-1; D is uncertain. CDR3 size: 14 residues. The germline V gene has CDR1 SGHDN and CDR2 FVKESK. V dropped 1 base and J dropped 6 bases, with 12 bases sitting between them. CDR3 region: CASSQGAGIPEAFF. The CDR3 nucleotides read TGTGCCAGCAGCCAAGGAGCGGGTATACCTGAAGCTTTCTTT.

V gene TRBV7-8 combines with J gene TRBJ2-1; 7 bases map to TRBD1. The CDR3 is made up of 13 amino acids. The V segment lost 5 bases and the J segment 9 bases; nucleotides outside the gene matches: 7. Germline loops: CDR1 SGHVS, CDR2 FQNEAQ. CDR3: CASSKRQGGEQFF. The CDR3 bases are TGTGCCAGCAGCAAAAGACAGGGCGGTGAGCAGTTCTTC.

The chain carries TRBV10-3 and TRBJ1-5, with TRBD1 matching 7 bases. V was clipped by 5 bases and J by 4 bases; unmatched bases: 8. Per germline, CDR1 ENHRY and CDR2 SYGVKD. The CDR3 has 15 amino acids. CDR3 sequence (DNA): TGTGCCATCAGTATCGGGACAGAGTCTAATCAGCCCCAGCATTTT. It codes for CAISIGTESNQPQHF.

CDR3 nucleotide sequence: TGTGCCATCAGTGAGTCGAAGGGGCAGCAGTACTTC. This gives the protein CAISESKGQQYF. V gene TRBV10-3 combines with J gene TRBJ2-7; possibly TRBD1 for D (5 bases). This CDR3 has 12 residues. V was cut by 0 bases and J by 8 bases, with 8 bases left in between. CDR1 is ENHRY, CDR2 SYGVKD, per germline.

This clone was counted a few times. The chain links TRBV11-1 to TRBJ1-1; D remains ambiguous. Germline V CDR1 and CDR2: SGHAT, FQDESV (reference sequence). CDR3 length: 13 amino acids. Trimming shortened V by 1 base and J by 4 bases, and 7 bases separated the two germline ends. CDR3: CASSLGPVTEAFF. In nucleotides, the CDR3 is TGTGCCAGCAGCTTAGGTCCGGTCACTGAAGCTTTCTTT.

The chain employs TRBV9 and TRBJ1-4; the match to TRBD1 covers 7 bases. Per germline, CDR1 SGDLS and CDR2 YYNGEE. The J segment lost 5 bases and the V segment lost 0 bases, leaving 4 bases of the junction unmatched. The CDR3 has 15 residues. The DNA for the CDR3 is TGTGCCAGCAGCGTAGGACAGGGATGGAATGAAAAACTGTTTTTT. It is translated as CASSVGQGWNEKLFF.

The CDR3 reads CASSIGSGAGELFF. CDR3 nucleotide sequence: TGTGCCAGTAGTATAGGGAGTGGCGCCGGGGAGCTGTTTTTT. The rearrangement joins TRBV19 to TRBJ2-2; D ambiguous. The CDR3 loop spans 14 amino acids. Trimming removed 1 base at V and 6 bases at J, with 9 bases between. Germline lookup yields CDR1 LNHDA and CDR2 SQIVND (reference sequence). The entire variable domain, with the rest obtained from reference TRBV19 and TRBJ2-2, is as follows: DGGITQSPKYLFRKEGQNVTLSCEQNLNHDAMYWYRQDPGQGLRLIYYSQIVNDFQKGDIAEGYSVSREKKESFPLTVTSAQKNPTAFYLCASSIGSGAGELFFGEGSRLTVL.

DNA for the CDR3: TGTGCCAGCAGCTTTCAGACAGGAGTCTCTGGAAACACCATATATTTT. Its protein product is CASSFQTGVSGNTIYF. V and J are TRBV5-4 and TRBJ1-3; a possible D gene is TRBD1 (6 bases). V was shortened by 2 bases and J by 0 bases, with 12 bases between the two germline ends. The CDR3 covers 16 residues. Looked up from germline, CDR1 is SGHNT and CDR2 is YYREEE (reference sequence).

As DNA, the CDR3 is TGTGCCAGCAGCTCGGACAGCCTCGACGAAAAACTGTTTTTT. Translated: CASSSDSLDEKLFF. J is TRBJ1-4 and V is TRBV2; D might be TRBD1 (6 bases). Germline values: CDR1 SNHLY, CDR2 FYNNEI. The CDR3 contains 14 residues. V lost 6 bases, J lost 8 bases, and 16 bases lay in between.

The chain has TRBV30 and TRBJ1-2; D not resolved. V was pared by 2 bases and J by 5 bases, with 12 bases between. CDR1 is GTSNPN and CDR2 is SVGIG in the germline V gene (reference sequence). The CDR3 is 13 residues long. The chain's CDR3 is CAWSRRNLYGYTF. CDR3 nucleotides: TGTGCCTGGAGTCGGCGGAACCTTTATGGCTACACCTTC. Full variable domain (missing parts from reference TRBV30 and TRBJ1-2): SQTIHQWPATLVQPVGSPLSLECTVEGTSNPNLYWYRQAAGRGLQLLFYSVGIGQISSEVPQNLSASRPQDRQFILSSKKLLLSDSGFYLCAWSRRNLYGYTFGSGTRLTVV.

Remarks on this clone: An end of the junction differs from the germline gene, which may be a read error. The CDR3 nucleotides read TGTGCCAGCAGCCCTCTCAGGGGGCCCTACAATGAGCAATTCTTC. Translation gives CASSPLRGPYNEQFF. The chain couples TRBV7-2 to TRBJ2-1; 8 bases fit TRBD1. The CDR3 totals 15 residues. The germline CDR1 and CDR2 sequences are SGHTA and FQGNSA.

The chain is built from TRBV19 and TRBJ1-1; 8 bases agree with TRBD1. The CDR3 extends over 15 amino acids. The V gene end was trimmed by 7 bases and the J gene end by 3 bases; junction bases not matched to a gene: 10. The V gene's germline CDR1 is LNHDA and CDR2 SQIVND (reference sequence). The CDR3 reads CASIPGQGPYTEAFF. CDR3 coding DNA: TGTGCCAGTATTCCCGGACAGGGTCCCTACACTGAAGCTTTCTTT.

This clone was found a few times. V and J are TRBV11-2 and TRBJ1-4; TRBD1 is a possible D gene (6 bases). Trimming pared 1 base from V and 8 bases from J, leaving 14 bases between. CDR1 and CDR2 from the germline V gene are SGHAT and FQNNGV. CDR3 size: 15 residues. CDR3 nucleotide sequence: TGTGCCAGCAGCTTAGGGCAGGGGATAGGCGAAAAACTGTTTTTT. Translating gives CASSLGQGIGEKLFF. The full variable domain, its missing parts supplied by reference TRBV11-2 and TRBJ1-4, is EAGVAQSPRYKIIEKRQSVAFWCNPISGHATLYWYQQILGQGPKLLIQFQNNGVVDDSQLPKDRFSAERLKGVDSTLKIQPAKLEDSAVYLCASSLGQGIGEKLFFGSGTQLSVL.

The V and J genes are TRBV9 and TRBJ2-3; tentatively, D is TRBD2 (6 bases). The V end was cut by 0 bases, the J end by 5 bases, with 13 bases between. CDR3 length: 15 amino acids. Germline values: CDR1 SGDLS, CDR2 YYNGEE. As DNA, the CDR3 is TGTGCCAGCAGCGTAGACCTATCGGGAGTAGATACGCAGTATTTT. It is translated as CASSVDLSGVDTQYF.